The rows below give T cell receptor beta chains drawn from one sample of a study of long-term antiretroviral therapy in people with HIV. Clones were read by immunoSEQ multiplex PCR, and TCRdb kept only the in-frame ones, dropping some. The sample comprises approximately 29,000 clones, nearly 90% of which are singletons, and 10% to 15% rests with the top ten. This sample comprised unsorted PBMCs, obtained 1.1 years after starting antiretroviral therapy. These receptor sequences come from a man aged 18 to 30 with HIV. CDR3s leave out the opening cysteine and the closing phenylalanine or tryptophan.

TRBV5-4,TRBJ1-2,ASSPGQGAIVGGYT
TRBV30,TRBJ2-3,AWSVTGVLSDTQY
TRBV19,TRBJ1-5,ASTPTGGRDQPQH
TRBV19,TRBJ1-5,ASSIRGGQPQH
TRBV7-9,TRBJ2-5,ASSLVVGGPRETQY
TRBV19,TRBJ2-7,ASSPPGIPYEQY
TRBV4-3,TRBJ2-7,ASSQSFGTRSSYEQY
TRBV19,TRBJ2-2,ASSIDPGELF
TRBV6-5,TRBJ1-2,ASSSVGQGEYGYT
TRBV28,TRBJ2-7,ASIRTGTGSEQY
TRBV11-2,TRBJ2-3,ASSMSGADTQY
TRBV7-9,TRBJ2-1,ASSLSGTSSQNEQF
TRBV2,TRBJ2-7,ASSVYLGGGSEQY
TRBV5-4,TRBJ2-7,ASSYHVEQY
TRBV10-3,TRBJ2-5,AISAREGLAGGFRQETQY
TRBV4-3,TRBJ2-7,ASSQEGWGQGNGNEQY
TRBV21-1,TRBJ1-5,ASSKAVGNQPQH
TRBV30,TRBJ1-1,AWGTVIMNTEAF
TRBV5-4,TRBJ2-7,ASSLGQGSYEQY
TRBV7-2,TRBJ1-2,ASSLLSGPANYGYT
TRBV4-1,TRBJ2-1,ASSQESGAGLSYNEQF
TRBV27,TRBJ2-3,ASSFDGTASNTQY
TRBV9,TRBJ2-7,ASSVSVGGEQY